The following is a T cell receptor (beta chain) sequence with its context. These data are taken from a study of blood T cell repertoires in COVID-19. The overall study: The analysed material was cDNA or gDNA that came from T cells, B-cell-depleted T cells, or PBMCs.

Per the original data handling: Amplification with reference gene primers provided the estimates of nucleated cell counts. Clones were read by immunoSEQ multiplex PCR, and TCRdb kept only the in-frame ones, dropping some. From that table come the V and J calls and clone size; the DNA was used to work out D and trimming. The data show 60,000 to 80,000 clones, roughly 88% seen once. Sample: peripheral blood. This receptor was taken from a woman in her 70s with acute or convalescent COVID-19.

The CDR3 reads CASSSTGQGSYEQYF. The CDR3 DNA follows: TGTGCCAGCAGCTCGACGGGACAGGGCTCCTACGAGCAGTACTTC. This rearrangement joins TRBV7-9 to TRBJ2-7; 9 bases line up with TRBD1. Germline CDR1 reads SEHNR; CDR2 reads FQNEAQ (reference sequence). The CDR3 runs to 15 residues. The J segment lost 0 bases and the V segment lost 4 bases, leaving 4 bases of the junction unmatched.